This T cell receptor beta chain was captured in a study of long-term antiretroviral therapy in people with HIV. At the survey level, the v3.0 immunoSEQ assay was run. Assay used: immunoSEQ multiplex PCR; TCRdb lists only in-frame clones, some missing. This table has 30,000 to 35,000 clones, 80% to 90% appearing once. This CDR3 is built from 14 residues. V shed 0 bases and J shed 7 bases, with 12 bases lying between them. The germline gives CDR1 LGHNA, CDR2 YNFKEQ. From each donor, at least one pre-ART PBMC sample and at least two post-ART PBMC samples were obtained. The chain employs TRBV4-2 and TRBJ2-5, with D perhaps being TRBD1 or TRBD2 (5 bases each). This receptor was identified in a man aged 18 to 29 with HIV. Sequencing was performed on unsorted PBMCs, taken 0.8 years before starting antiretroviral therapy. CDR3 amino acids: CASSQEGPRGTQYF. The CDR3, as DNA: TGTGCCAGCAGCCAAGAAGGTCCGAGGGGGACCCAGTACTTC.